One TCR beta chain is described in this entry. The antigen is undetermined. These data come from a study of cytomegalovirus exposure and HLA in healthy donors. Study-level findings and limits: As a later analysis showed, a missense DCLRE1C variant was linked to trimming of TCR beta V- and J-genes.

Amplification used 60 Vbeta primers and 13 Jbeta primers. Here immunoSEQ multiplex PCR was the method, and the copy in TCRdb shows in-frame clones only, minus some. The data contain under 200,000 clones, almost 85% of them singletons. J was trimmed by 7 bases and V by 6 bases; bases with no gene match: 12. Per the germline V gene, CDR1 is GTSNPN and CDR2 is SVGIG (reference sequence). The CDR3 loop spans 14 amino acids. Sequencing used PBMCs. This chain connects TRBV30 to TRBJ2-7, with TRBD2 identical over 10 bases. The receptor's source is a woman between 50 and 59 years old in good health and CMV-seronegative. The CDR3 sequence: CACPPAGGRIEQYF. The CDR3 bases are TGTGCCTGTCCCCCAGCGGGGGGGCGAATTGAGCAGTACTTC.